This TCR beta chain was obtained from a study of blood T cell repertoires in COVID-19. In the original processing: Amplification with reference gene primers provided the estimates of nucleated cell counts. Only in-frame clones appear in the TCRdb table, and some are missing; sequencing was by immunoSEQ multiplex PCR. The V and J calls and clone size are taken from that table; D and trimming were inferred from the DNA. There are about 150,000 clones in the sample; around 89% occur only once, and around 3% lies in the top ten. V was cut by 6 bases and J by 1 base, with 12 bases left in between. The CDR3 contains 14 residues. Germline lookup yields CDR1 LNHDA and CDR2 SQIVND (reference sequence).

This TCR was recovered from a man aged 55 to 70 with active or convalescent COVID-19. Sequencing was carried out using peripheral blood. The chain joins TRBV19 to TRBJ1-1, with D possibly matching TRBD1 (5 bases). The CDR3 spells CASRLVGGNTEAFF. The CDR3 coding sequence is TGTGCCAGTAGACTGGTCGGGGGGAACACTGAAGCTTTCTTT.